This is a list of T cell receptor beta chains from one sample in a study of T cells expressing NK-cell markers. Each CDR3 protein gets one entry in TCRdb, which reprocessed the 5' RACE reads and gives no DNA. Its listing shows about 410,000 distinct CDR3 sequences. Input material: blood T cells: a sorted CD56 or NKG2C T cell subset, CD4+ or CD8+ T cells, or bulk PBMC T cells (not recorded which). The source of these receptors is a woman aged 45-65 years in good health. Both conserved end residues are part of each CDR3. Fields, in order: CDR3 protein, J gene, CDR3 length, V gene.

CASERGGTEAFF	TRBJ1-1	12	TRBV7-9
CASYRVRETQYF	TRBJ2-5	12	TRBV5-1
CASSSGSLGETQYF	TRBJ2-5	14	TRBV7-2
CASSSRLSYTGELFF	TRBJ2-2	15	TRBV7-2
CASSASGTSTDTQYF	TRBJ2-3	15	TRBV7-9
CASMVGIRPSTDTQYF	TRBJ2-3	16	TRBV2
CASSYFSAQETQYF	TRBJ2-5	14	TRBV6-5
CATATGGSYNEQFF	TRBJ2-1	14	TRBV5-1
CASSLVGAPEAFF	TRBJ1-1	13	TRBV11-2
CASSSRVGTDTQYF	TRBJ2-3	14	TRBV7-9
CASSQEEQPTYQETQYF	TRBJ2-5	17	TRBV4-2
CAISESGARPSRTEAFF	TRBJ1-1	17	TRBV10-3
CASRQAMTQETQYF	TRBJ2-5	14	TRBV5-1
CASSVQRDQPQHF	TRBJ1-5	13	TRBV12-3/TRBV12-4
CATSDSRSEQFF	TRBJ2-1	12	TRBV24-1
CASSRGQGGSYNSPLHF	TRBJ1-6	17	TRBV5-1
CASISSHNEQFF	TRBJ2-1	12	TRBV25-1
CAISGVDSNQPQHF	TRBJ1-5	14	TRBV10-3
CASSNSGTGAQPQHF	TRBJ1-5	15	TRBV19
CASSRDNEQFF	TRBJ2-1	11	TRBV5-4
CASSFSGGGNSILHF	TRBJ1-6	15	TRBV11-3
CASSGGSGANVLTF	TRBJ2-6	14	TRBV25-1
CASSHPLSGETQYF	TRBJ2-5	14	TRBV4-1
CASTPEGTSDNEQFF	TRBJ2-1	15	TRBV7-9
CATSLGTGLGYTF	TRBJ1-2	13	TRBV24-1
CSAPSVARAYNEQFF	TRBJ2-1	15	TRBV20-1
CATNRDREGDTQYF	TRBJ2-3	14	TRBV12-3/TRBV12-4
CASSGPSTTPFF	TRBJ2-1	12	TRBV11-1
CASSQVGLSWFF	TRBJ2-1	12	TRBV14
CATSDGDRVVTQYF	TRBJ2-5	14	TRBV24-1
CSSARTGQGKDTQYF	TRBJ2-3	15	TRBV29-1
CATSDWDRGNPRSGNTIYF	TRBJ1-3	19	TRBV24-1
CASAASGSRNEQYF	TRBJ2-7	14	TRBV6-6
CASSGPGTQSETQYF	TRBJ2-5	15	TRBV11-2
CSASQGSSYNYGYTF	TRBJ1-2	15	TRBV20-1
CASSYSGQGLSYEQYF	TRBJ2-7	16	TRBV6-5
CASSLYLGATDTQYF	TRBJ2-3	15	TRBV5-6
CASSSRLAGELGAKNIQYF	TRBJ2-4	19	TRBV7-2
CASSLVRGGEQYF	TRBJ2-7	13	TRBV7-2
CASSIMPTNEKLFF	TRBJ1-4	14	TRBV19